This T cell receptor beta chain was sequenced for a study of patients and donors after allogeneic stem cell transplantation. The table lists this clonotype with a few counts. In TCRdb, the RT-PCR reads were re-called with MiXCR into one record per CDR3 protein. The sample has 90,000 to 130,000 distinct CDR3 sequences, approximately 40% seen once. Per the germline V gene, CDR1 is DFQATT and CDR2 is SNEGSKA (reference sequence). V lost 5 bases and J lost 8; bases outside the gene matches: 3. The CDR3 has 11 amino acids. Sequenced: blood, either unsorted or a sorted T cell fraction (not recorded which). V and J are TRBV20-1 and TRBJ1-1; 9 bases map to TRBD1. This TCR was sampled from a human donor who was either an allogeneic HSCT recipient or a stem cell or donor lymphocyte infusion donor (not recorded which). It is not recorded whose cells these are; they may come from a transplant donor. Here the CDR3 DNA reads TGCAGTGCTGGGGGGACAGGGGAAGCTTTCTTT. The encoded protein is CSAGGTGEAFF.